This TCR beta chain originates from a study of T cell responses to AZD1222 COVID-19 vaccine. A note on this clone: Its antigen is not identified.

With V trimmed by 5 bases and J by 2 bases, 10 bases remained unmatched. CDR3 length: 16 amino acids. The germline gives CDR1 LNHNV, CDR2 YYDKDF (reference sequence). General study points: Donors were chiefly white British, with a greater number of females, and clonal diversity was perhaps underestimated. Regions left unmutated in variants are reportedly the target of nearly half of spike-specific TCRs.

Generated by immunoSEQ multiplex PCR, the TCRdb table keeps only in-frame clones and is missing some. There are about 130,000 clones in the sample; roughly nine tenths occur only once, and roughly 8.9% lies in the top ten. Sequencing used peripheral blood, obtained 28 days after the second AZD1222 dose. This chain links TRBV15 with TRBJ2-3, with TRBD2 matching over 7 bases. This receptor was identified in an adult who received the AZD1222 COVID-19 vaccine. CDR3 loop: CATSGTLAENTDTQYF. The CDR3 DNA follows: TGTGCCACCAGCGGCACCCTAGCGGAAAACACAGATACGCAGTATTTT.